The 13 T cell receptor beta chains listed next were all sequenced from one sample in a study of beta chain features in type 1 diabetes. Reverse transcribing all isolated RNA meant expressed TCRB transcripts were sequenced. Method: immunoSEQ multiplex PCR; TCRdb's copy keeps in-frame clones and lacks some. The sample lists almost 350,000 clones, 8% seen once, with roughly 0.44% in the top ten. The sample consisted of central memory CD4+ T cells from blood. These receptors were taken from a young woman in good health.

In its sample, this clone was seen a few times. This chain joins TRBV7-6 and TRBJ2-4; 11 bases align to TRBD1. CDR3 length: 14 residues. Trimming took 5 bases from V and 7 from J; bases not matched to a gene: 4. CDR1 is SGHVS and CDR2 is FNYEAQ in the germline V gene. CDR3 coding DNA: TGTGCCAGCAGCAAACGGGACAGGGGGAACATTCAGTACTTC. This gives the protein CASSKRDRGNIQYF. The full variable domain, completed using reference TRBV7-6 and TRBJ2-4, is GAGVSQSPRYKVTKRGQDVALRCDPISGHVSLYWYRQALGQGPEFLTYFNYEAQQDKSGLPNDRFSAERPEGSISTLTIQRTEQRDSAMYRCASSKRDRGNIQYFGAGTRLSVL.

The genes are TRBV18 and TRBJ2-7; unclear D gene. The CDR3 is made up of 12 amino acids. Germline CDR1 KGHSH, CDR2 LQKENI. Trimming pared 6 bases from V and 4 bases from J, leaving 10 bases between. The CDR3 DNA sequence: TGTGCCAGCTCTTCGGATCGTTACGAGCAGTACTTC. Translating it yields CASSSDRYEQYF.

In this sample, this clone turned up a few times. The chain is built from TRBV6-6 and TRBJ2-5, with 7 bases identical to TRBD1. Germline V gene lookup returns CDR1 MNHNY and CDR2 SVGAGI (reference sequence). Losses at the gene ends were 0 bases for V and 5 bases for J; bases not matched to a gene: 6. The CDR3 loop spans 15 amino acids. For the CDR3, the DNA is TGTGCCAGCAGTTACTCGATAAGAGGGGGCGAGACCCAGTACTTC. Amino acid sequence: CASSYSIRGGETQYF.

V and J are TRBV7-3 and TRBJ1-1; no definite D call. The germline V and J ends were trimmed by 5 bases and 1 base, with 11 bases remaining between them. The length of the CDR3 is 14 residues. The V gene's germline CDR1 is SGHTA and CDR2 FQGTGA. The CDR3 nucleotides are TGTGCCAGCAGCCAGATTACAGCGAACACTGAAGCTTTCTTT. Translation gives CASSQITANTEAFF. The variable domain in full, completed from reference TRBV7-3 and TRBJ1-1, reads GAGVSQTPSNKVTEKGKYVELRCDPISGHTALYWYRQSLGQGPEFLIYFQGTGAADDSGLPNDRFFAVRPEGSVSTLKIQRTERGDSAVYLCASSQITANTEAFFGQGTRLTVV.

This clone was seen repeatedly, ten times or more. The rearrangement uses TRBV11-2 and TRBJ2-6; D gene ambiguous. V was clipped by 7 bases and J by 0 bases, with 7 bases between them. Germline V gene lookup returns CDR1 SGHAT and CDR2 FQNNGV. The length of the CDR3 is 14 residues. CDR3: CASNLGSGANVLTF. In nucleotides, the CDR3 is TGTGCCAGCAATTTAGGCTCTGGGGCCAACGTCCTGACTTTC.

The chain links TRBV7-8 to TRBJ2-2, with D hard to call. This CDR3 region has 15 residues. Per germline, CDR1 SGHVS and CDR2 FQNEAQ. The germline V and J ends were trimmed by 2 bases and 1 base, with 8 bases remaining between them. The CDR3 protein is CASSLYGQNTGELFF. CDR3 sequence (DNA): TGTGCCAGCAGCTTATACGGGCAGAACACCGGGGAGCTGTTTTTT.

The rearrangement joins TRBV28 to TRBJ2-1; D remains ambiguous. Germline lookup yields CDR1 MDHEN and CDR2 SYDVKM. V lost 7 bases, J lost 0 bases, and 13 bases lay in between. This CDR3 comprises 15 residues. The DNA of the CDR3 is TGTGCCAGCACCCAGTATTTTAGCTCCTACAATGAGCAGTTCTTC. Residues: CASTQYFSSYNEQFF.

V gene TRBV7-2 combines with J gene TRBJ2-2; 11 bases map to TRBD2. CDR3 size: 16 residues. J was trimmed by 4 bases and V by 4 bases; bases with no gene match: 5. Germline assignment: CDR1 SGHTA and CDR2 FQGNSA. The CDR3 coding sequence is TGTGCCAGCAGCTCCTACACTAGCGGGAGCACCGGGGAGCTGTTTTTT. Amino acid sequence: CASSSYTSGSTGELFF.

In this sample, this clone turned up a few times. The chain has TRBV7-2 and TRBJ1-4; weak D call: TRBD1 (5 bases). The CDR3 length is 16 residues. The V end lost 2 bases, the J end lost 4 bases, and 14 bases lay between the germline ends. Germline assignment: CDR1 SGHTA and CDR2 FQGNSA. The CDR3 sequence: CASSLSSLRDNEKLFF. Written as DNA, the CDR3 is TGTGCCAGCAGCTTATCCTCACTCAGGGATAATGAAAAACTGTTTTTT. Full variable domain (outside the CDR3, taken from reference TRBV7-2 and TRBJ1-4): GAGVSQSPSNKVTEKGKDVELRCDPISGHTALYWYRQSLGQGLEFLIYFQGNSAPDKSGLPSDRFSAERTGGSVSTLTIQRTQQEDSAVYLCASSLSSLRDNEKLFFGSGTQLSVL.

This chain connects TRBV19 to TRBJ2-7, with D perhaps matching TRBD1 (6 bases). The CDR3 loop spans 16 amino acids. Trimming stripped 5 bases from V and 0 bases from J, with 17 bases between. Looked up from germline, CDR1 is LNHDA and CDR2 is SQIVND (reference sequence). The CDR3 nucleotides are TGTGCCAGTAGTCTTCGACAGGTTAAGAACTCCTACGAGCAGTACTTC. Translation gives CASSLRQVKNSYEQYF.

This clone was counted between two and nine times. CDR3 amino acids: CATSRHTGYEQYF. The CDR3 DNA follows: TGTGCCACCAGCAGACACACAGGTTACGAGCAGTACTTC. The chain uses TRBV15 and TRBJ2-7; a possible D gene is TRBD1 (5 bases). The germline gives CDR1 LNHNV, CDR2 YYDKDF (reference sequence). The CDR3 sequence is 13 residues long. The germline V and J ends were trimmed by 2 bases and 4 bases, with 9 bases remaining between them.

This clone came up a few times. The J gene is TRBJ2-5, the V gene TRBV18; no clear D gene. This CDR3 has 14 residues. From germline, CDR1 is KGHSH and CDR2 LQKENI. V lost 1 base, J lost 3 bases, and 9 bases lay in between. The DNA for the CDR3 is TGTGCCAGCTCACCACGGAATTTGGAAGAGACCCAGTACTTC. Translated, it gives CASSPRNLEETQYF.

Only a few counts were recorded for this clone. The chain carries TRBV7-9 and TRBJ1-5, with D maybe TRBD1 (5 bases). CDR1 and CDR2 from the germline V gene are SEHNR and FQNEAQ (reference sequence). The CDR3 is made up of 14 amino acids. V was clipped by 2 bases and J by 2 bases, with 7 bases between them. CDR3 sequence (DNA): TGTGCCAGCAGCTTACAAGGGGGCAATCAGCCCCAGCATTTT. It codes for CASSLQGGNQPQHF.